The T cell receptor beta chain under discussion was sequenced for a study of cytotoxic CD8 clonotypes in ibrutinib-treated CLL. Looking at the study overall: About 24 partial and 2 complete responses; at median approximately 68 months, roughly 15 remitted, about 12 progressed. Response sampling came at median roughly 11 months of treatment, ranging roughly 6 to 36 months.

This clone appeared once. Its antigen is unidentified. General observations from the study: Samples were collected at differing times from sustained-remission and progressing patients. The clonality went up when patients responded to ibrutinib and dropped back toward baseline at progression.

Method: immunoSEQ multiplex PCR; TCRdb's copy keeps in-frame clones and lacks some. This sample carries tens of thousands of clones, roughly 85% of them seen once, and the ten largest clones take approximately 8%. The CDR3 has 14 amino acids. Germline assignment: CDR1 LNHDA and CDR2 SQIVND (reference sequence). V was trimmed by 6 bases and J by 4 bases, leaving 14 bases between them. This clonotype was obtained from a human donor with chronic lymphocytic leukemia. V usage is TRBV19 and J usage is TRBJ2-3; D is possibly TRBD2 (6 bases). The specimen was PBMCs, collected after 24 months of ibrutinib treatment. The CDR3 region is CASRGRGGPDTQYF. The CDR3 DNA follows: TGTGCCAGTAGGGGGAGAGGAGGGCCAGATACGCAGTATTTT.